These 22 T cell receptor beta chains originate from one sample sequenced in a study of cytomegalovirus exposure and HLA in healthy donors. PCR used 60 Vbeta primers and 13 Jbeta primers. Repertoires were generated with immunoSEQ multiplex PCR, while TCRdb's copy carries only in-frame clones and drops some. The sample lists about 180,000 clones, almost 85% occurring once. The sequenced material came from PBMCs. The receptors originated from a woman aged 45-65 years in good health and CMV-seronegative.

The chain combines TRBV14 with TRBJ2-1; TRBD2 might be the D (5 bases). The CDR3 contains 18 residues. Germline CDR1 SGHDN, CDR2 FVKESK. The V end lost 2 bases, the J end lost 0 bases, and 17 bases lay between the germline ends. The CDR3 nucleotides read TGTGCCAGCAGCCAACCGAGGACCGCCGGGGACTCCTACAATGAGCAGTTCTTC. Translated: CASSQPRTAGDSYNEQFF. The whole variable domain, filled in from reference TRBV14 and TRBJ2-1, reads EAGVTQFPSHSVIEKGQTVTLRCDPISGHDNLYWYRRVMGKEIKFLLHFVKESKQDESGMPNNRFLAERTGGTYSTLKVQPAELEDSGVYFCASSQPRTAGDSYNEQFFGPGTRLTVL.

The rearrangement uses TRBV9 and TRBJ1-5; 10 nucleotides agree with TRBD1. This CDR3 region has 15 residues. V was pared by 0 bases and J by 4 bases, with 1 base of the junction left unmatched. CDR1 and CDR2 from the germline V gene are SGDLS and YYNGEE. The CDR3: CASSVGGQGNQPQHF. Written as DNA, the CDR3 is TGTGCCAGCAGCGTAGGGGGACAGGGGAATCAGCCCCAGCATTTT.

The rearrangement links TRBV5-1 to TRBJ1-2; 7 bases are shared with TRBD1. The V gene's germline CDR1 is SGHRS and CDR2 YFSETQ. The CDR3 length is 14 residues. Losses at the gene ends were 4 bases for V and 3 bases for J; bases not matched to a gene: 6. The CDR3 reads CASSQDRSDYGYTF. The CDR3, as DNA: TGCGCCAGCAGCCAGGACAGGAGTGACTATGGCTACACCTTC. The full variable domain, in which reference TRBV5-1 and TRBJ1-2 provide the parts outside the CDR3, is KAGVTQTPRYLIKTRGQQVTLSCSPISGHRSVSWYQQTPGQGLQFLFEYFSETQRNKGNFPGRFSGRQFSNSRSEMNVSTLELGDSALYLCASSQDRSDYGYTFGSGTRLTVV.

The V gene is TRBV28, the J gene TRBJ2-7, with a tentative D call TRBD2 (5 bases). The germline V and J ends were trimmed by 3 bases and 0 bases, with 15 bases remaining between them. Per germline, CDR1 MDHEN and CDR2 SYDVKM. CDR3 size: 16 residues. For the CDR3, the DNA is TGTGCCAGCAGTTTTCCCACTAGTCCTTCCTCCTACGAGCAGTACTTC. Translating it yields CASSFPTSPSSYEQYF. Variable domain in full (rest from reference TRBV28 and TRBJ2-7): DVKVTQSSRYLVKRTGEKVFLECVQDMDHENMFWYRQDPGLGLRLIYFSYDVKMKEKGDIPEGYSVSREKKERFSLILESASTNQTSMYLCASSFPTSPSSYEQYFGPGTRLTVT.

The chain combines TRBV4-1 with TRBJ1-2; 7 bases are shared with TRBD1. Trimming removed 0 bases from V and 8 bases from J; junction bases left unmatched: 15. Germline V CDR1 and CDR2: MGHRA, YSYEKL. The CDR3 totals 17 residues. CDR3 DNA: TGCGCCAGCAGCCAAGATAAGGGGACAGACTTAATTTGGGGCTACACCTTC. Translating it yields CASSQDKGTDLIWGYTF.

The table lists this clone with a few counts. The CDR3: CASSPRGNTEAFF. DNA of the CDR3: TGTGCCAGCAGTCCCAGGGGAAACACTGAAGCTTTCTTT. This sequence joins TRBV25-1 and TRBJ1-1; TRBD1 is a possible D gene (6 bases). Trimming took off 5 bases at V and 2 bases at J, with 9 bases between the two ends. Germline loops: CDR1 MGHDK, CDR2 SYGVNS. This CDR3 is 13 amino acids long.

As concerns this clone: Other DNA sequences in this specimen translate into the identical CDR3. The chain is built from TRBV7-2 and TRBJ1-4; D perhaps matches TRBD1 (5 bases). Germline CDR1 and CDR2: SGHTA and FQGNSA. The CDR3 covers 15 residues. V was shortened by 0 bases and J by 5 bases, with 10 bases between the two germline ends. The CDR3 nucleotides are TGTGCCAGCAGCTTAGCGGCAGGGCGCAATGAAAAACTGTTTTTT. The encoded protein is CASSLAAGRNEKLFF.

The chain has TRBV2 and TRBJ1-3; D uncertain. Germline CDR1 SNHLY, CDR2 FYNNEI. Trimming took off 6 bases at V and 0 bases at J, with 6 bases between the two ends. The CDR3 is 13 residues long. CDR3 DNA sequence: TGTGCCAGCAGCCTAAGCTCTGGAAACACCATATATTTT. Its protein product is CASSLSSGNTIYF. The full variable domain, with the rest looked up from reference TRBV2 and TRBJ1-3, is EPEVTQTPSHQVTQMGQEVILRCVPISNHLYFYWYRQILGQKVEFLVSFYNNEISEKSEIFDDQFSVERPDGSNFTLKIRSTKLEDSAMYFCASSLSSGNTIYFGEGSWLTVV.

The chain joins TRBV5-1 to TRBJ1-1; TRBD1 aligns across 8 bases. CDR1 and CDR2 (germline): SGHRS, YFSETQ. The CDR3 is made up of 16 amino acids. V lost 0 bases and J lost 3; bases outside the gene matches: 7. For the CDR3, the DNA is TGCGCCAGCAGCTTGGGCTCAGGGGGCAGGGACACTGAAGCTTTCTTT. Its translation is CASSLGSGGRDTEAFF.

This clone was observed once. The gene calls are TRBV30 and TRBJ2-7; 9 nucleotides align to TRBD2. This CDR3 has 19 residues. CDR1 is GTSNPN, CDR2 SVGIG, per germline (reference sequence). The V and J ends lost 3 bases and 3 bases, in that order; junction bases with no gene match: 21. CDR3 loop: CAWSKKRPLGAGGIYEQYF. CDR3 nucleotide sequence: TGTGCCTGGAGCAAAAAGCGGCCTCTAGGGGCGGGAGGGATCTACGAGCAGTACTTC.

The chain uses TRBV6-5 and TRBJ1-6; 9 nucleotides align to TRBD1. Losses at the gene ends were 4 bases for V and 9 bases for J; bases not matched to a gene: 4. The CDR3 extends over 14 amino acids. Germline V gives CDR1 MNHEY, CDR2 SVGAGI. CDR3 sequence reads: CASSLQGALSPLHF. CDR3 nucleotide sequence: TGTGCCAGCAGTTTACAGGGGGCGCTTTCACCCCTCCACTTT.

This rearrangement joins TRBV18 to TRBJ2-7; 8 nucleotides align to TRBD2. Per the germline V gene, CDR1 is KGHSH and CDR2 is LQKENI. Trimming removed 0 bases from V and 12 bases from J; junction bases left unmatched: 4. This CDR3 is built from 12 residues. The CDR3 protein is CASSPPEAGAYF. CDR3 in DNA: TGTGCCAGCTCACCACCGGAAGCGGGGGCGTACTTC.

This CDR3 is CAWTSPRAGGNEKLFF. Here the CDR3 DNA reads TGTGCCTGGACCTCCCCGCGGGCAGGCGGTAATGAAAAACTGTTTTTT. The J gene is TRBJ1-4, the V gene TRBV30; no clear D. Germline-derived CDR1 and CDR2 are GTSNPN and SVGIG (reference sequence). This CDR3 has 16 residues. V lost 4 bases to trimming and J lost 4 bases, with 19 bases between them.

This clone was seen more than once but under ten times. This chain joins TRBV30 and TRBJ2-3, with 10 bases fitting TRBD2. The CDR3 totals 16 residues. Germline V gene sequence: CDR1 GTSNPN, CDR2 SVGIG (reference sequence). Losses at the gene ends were 0 bases for V and 3 bases for J; bases not matched to a gene: 6. The CDR3, as DNA: TGTGCCTGGAGTGTACGGAGCGGGGGGGCGACAGATACGCAGTATTTT. It is translated as CAWSVRSGGATDTQYF. The full variable domain, its missing parts supplied by reference TRBV30 and TRBJ2-3, is SQTIHQWPATLVQPVGSPLSLECTVEGTSNPNLYWYRQAAGRGLQLLFYSVGIGQISSEVPQNLSASRPQDRQFILSSKKLLLSDSGFYLCAWSVRSGGATDTQYFGPGTRLTVL.

A single count supports this clone. The CDR3, as DNA: TGCAGCGTTACCGGGACAGAGAGGTACGAGCAGTACTTC. Translation: CSVTGTERYEQYF. The chain couples TRBV29-1 to TRBJ2-7, with 7 bases lining up with TRBD1. Germline lookup yields CDR1 SQVTM and CDR2 ANQGSEA. CDR3 size: 13 residues. With V trimmed by 5 bases and J by 4 bases, 8 bases remained unmatched.

The chain carries TRBV19 and TRBJ1-5, with 8 bases aligning to TRBD1. The CDR3 runs 14 residues. V lost 5 bases to trimming and J lost 7 bases; unmatched junction nucleotides: 7. Germline V CDR1 and CDR2: LNHDA, SQIVND (reference sequence). The CDR3 DNA reads TGTGCCAGTAGTCCAGGACAGGGCCGCCAGCCCCAGCATTTT. Protein product: CASSPGQGRQPQHF.

This clone was found a few times. The V and J genes are TRBV5-1 and TRBJ2-5; the match to TRBD2 covers 10 bases. The CDR3 contains 16 residues. The V gene's germline CDR1 is SGHRS and CDR2 YFSETQ. Trimming removed 5 bases from V and 5 bases from J; junction bases left unmatched: 12. The CDR3 spells CASSKKPSGGEETQYF. The CDR3 coding sequence is TGCGCCAGCAGTAAGAAACCTAGCGGGGGAGAGGAGACCCAGTACTTC.

This chain links TRBV4-1 with TRBJ2-1, with 11 bases that match TRBD2. Per germline, CDR1 MGHRA and CDR2 YSYEKL. The J segment lost 0 bases and the V segment lost 3 bases, leaving 4 bases of the junction unmatched. The CDR3 loop spans 17 amino acids. The CDR3 nucleotides are TGCGCCAGCAGCCAGGGACTAGCGGTAAGCTCCTACAATGAGCAGTTCTTC. This gives the protein CASSQGLAVSSYNEQFF.

The chain uses TRBV7-8 and TRBJ2-7, with 10 bases that match TRBD2. V shed 5 bases and J 7 bases; nucleotides not matched to a gene: 17. The CDR3 runs to 17 residues. CDR1 is SGHVS and CDR2 is FQNEAQ in the germline V gene. The CDR3 DNA reads as TGTGCCAGCAGCCCGGCTAGCGGGAGTCCTTCTTCGCGGGAGCAGTACTTC. It is translated as CASSPASGSPSSREQYF.

The chain links TRBV4-1 to TRBJ2-7; D is uncertain. Germline-derived CDR1 and CDR2 are MGHRA and YSYEKL. Trimming left V 1 base short and J 7 bases short, with 11 bases between. The CDR3 is 13 amino acids. The CDR3, as DNA: TGCGCCAGCAGCCAAGGCCCCGGCAGGGAGCAGTACTTC. Its protein product is CASSQGPGREQYF.

This clone has more than one count but fewer than ten. The CDR3 DNA reads as TGCGCCAGCAGCCCGCAGGGTTATGGAGACGAGCAGTACTTC. Translated, it gives CASSPQGYGDEQYF. The chain carries TRBV4-1 and TRBJ2-7, with D perhaps TRBD1 (5 bases). The CDR3 has 14 amino acids. V gave up 4 bases and J gave up 5 bases, with 15 bases separating them. Germline V CDR1 and CDR2: MGHRA, YSYEKL.

The chain is built from TRBV10-3 and TRBJ1-5; D is perhaps TRBD1 (5 bases). Per the germline V gene, CDR1 is ENHRY and CDR2 is SYGVKD. Trimming shortened V by 0 bases and J by 4 bases, and 13 bases separated the two germline ends. The CDR3 covers 16 residues. CDR3 DNA: TGTGCCATCAGTGAGTCTGGGGGGGAGACGAATCAGCCCCAGCATTTT. It yields the protein CAISESGGETNQPQHF.